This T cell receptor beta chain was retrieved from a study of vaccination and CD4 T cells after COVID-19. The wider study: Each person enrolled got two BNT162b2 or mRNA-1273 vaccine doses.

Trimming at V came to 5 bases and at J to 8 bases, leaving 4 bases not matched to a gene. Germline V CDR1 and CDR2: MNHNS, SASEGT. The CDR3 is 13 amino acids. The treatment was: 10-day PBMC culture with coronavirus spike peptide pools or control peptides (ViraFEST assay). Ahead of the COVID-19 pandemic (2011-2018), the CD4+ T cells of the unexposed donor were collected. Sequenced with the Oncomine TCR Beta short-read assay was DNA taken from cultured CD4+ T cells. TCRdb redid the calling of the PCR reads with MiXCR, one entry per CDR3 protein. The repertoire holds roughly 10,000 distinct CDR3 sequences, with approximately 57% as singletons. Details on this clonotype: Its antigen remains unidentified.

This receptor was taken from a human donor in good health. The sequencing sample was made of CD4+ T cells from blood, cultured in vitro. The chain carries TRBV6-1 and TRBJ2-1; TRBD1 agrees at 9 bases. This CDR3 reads CASSPTGGDEQFF. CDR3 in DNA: TGTGCCAGCAGTCCAACAGGGGGCGATGAGCAGTTCTTC.